This T cell receptor (beta chain) was captured in a study of CD8 T cells in ankylosing spondylitis. One entry per CDR3 protein results from TCRdb running MiXCR on the 5' RACE reads. This table has roughly 190,000 distinct CDR3 sequences, roughly 13% appearing once. Comments on this clonotype: The antigen is undetermined.

Study-level results: In synovial fluid and blood from reactive arthritis, some motif variants were previously reported. In peripheral blood, disease-linked CD8+ clones occurred at relatively low frequencies. Among TCR beta sequences, a motif of under 10 highly homologous variants appeared characteristic of ankylosing spondylitis blood.

This TCR derives from a male donor with ankylosing spondylitis or in good health (not recorded which). The source material was blood, either unsorted or a sorted T cell fraction (not recorded which).

Written as DNA, the CDR3 is TGTGCCAGCACCACACAGGGCGGAACTGAAGCTTTCTTT. This translates into CASTTQGGTEAFF. The chain joins TRBV3-1 to TRBJ1-1, with D possibly matching TRBD1 (6 bases). Germline values: CDR1 LGHDT, CDR2 YNNKEL (reference sequence). V was clipped by 7 bases and J by 5 bases, with 14 bases between them. CDR3 length: 13 amino acids.